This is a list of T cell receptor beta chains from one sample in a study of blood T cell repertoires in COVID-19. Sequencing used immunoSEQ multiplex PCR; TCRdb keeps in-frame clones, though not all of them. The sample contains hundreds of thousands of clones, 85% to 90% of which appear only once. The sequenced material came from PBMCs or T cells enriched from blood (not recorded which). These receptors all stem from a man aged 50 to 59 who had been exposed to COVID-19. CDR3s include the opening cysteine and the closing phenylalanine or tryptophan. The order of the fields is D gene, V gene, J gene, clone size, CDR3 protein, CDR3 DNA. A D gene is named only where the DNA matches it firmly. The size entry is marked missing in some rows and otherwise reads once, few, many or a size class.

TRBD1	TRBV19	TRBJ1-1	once	CASSQGGKAAEAFF	TGTGCCAGTAGTCAGGGGGGAAAGGCCGCTGAAGCTTTCTTT
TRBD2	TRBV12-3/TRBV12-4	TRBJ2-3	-	CASTRFLGGTQYF	TGTGCCAGCACCCGGTTCCTGGGGGGGACGCAGTATTTT
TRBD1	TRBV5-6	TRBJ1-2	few	CASSYGTGNYGYTF	TGTGCCAGCAGCTACGGGACAGGAAATTATGGCTACACCTTC
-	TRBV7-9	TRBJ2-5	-	CASTTGLGETQYF	TGTGCCAGCACCACAGGGTTAGGAGAGACCCAGTACTTC
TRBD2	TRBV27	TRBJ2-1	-	CASSHRGLAEYNEQFF	TGTGCCAGCAGTCACCGCGGACTAGCGGAGTATAATGAGCAGTTCTTC
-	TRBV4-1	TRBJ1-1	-	CASSWRQVNTEAFF	TGCGCCAGCAGCTGGCGACAGGTGAACACTGAAGCTTTCTTT
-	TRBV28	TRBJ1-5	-	CASSWDISNQPQHF	TGTGCCAGCAGCTGGGACATTAGCAATCAGCCCCAGCATTTT
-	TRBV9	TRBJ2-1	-	CASSVAGAGSYNEQFF	TGTGCCAGCAGCGTAGCAGGGGCGGGTTCGTACAATGAGCAGTTCTTC
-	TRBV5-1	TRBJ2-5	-	CASSTSRETQYF	TGCGCCAGCAGCACCTCCCGGGAGACCCAGTACTTC
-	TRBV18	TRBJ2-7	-	CASSPNPYEQYF	TGTGCCAGCTCTCCCAATCCCTACGAGCAGTACTTC
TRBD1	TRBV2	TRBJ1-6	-	CASSELGTGGNSPLHF	TGTGCCAGCAGTGAATTGGGAACAGGGGGTAATTCACCCCTCCACTTT
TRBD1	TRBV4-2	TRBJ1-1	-	CASSLGRQGGNTEAFF	TGTGCCAGCAGCCTTGGCCGACAGGGCGGGAACACTGAAGCTTTCTTT
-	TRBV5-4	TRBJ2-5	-	CASSPRRGGRQETQYF	TGTGCCAGCAGCCCACGTAGGGGGGGACGCCAAGAGACCCAGTACTTC
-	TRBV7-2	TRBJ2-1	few	CASSPMSGYNEQFF	TGTGCCAGCAGCCCGATGAGCGGCTACAATGAGCAGTTCTTC
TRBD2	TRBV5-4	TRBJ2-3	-	CASSPGSGRADTQYF	TGTGCCAGCAGCCCGGGGAGCGGGAGGGCCGATACGCAGTATTTT
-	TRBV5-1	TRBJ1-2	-	CASSLGHNLNGYTF	TGCGCTAGCAGCTTGGGACATAACCTTAATGGCTACACCTTC